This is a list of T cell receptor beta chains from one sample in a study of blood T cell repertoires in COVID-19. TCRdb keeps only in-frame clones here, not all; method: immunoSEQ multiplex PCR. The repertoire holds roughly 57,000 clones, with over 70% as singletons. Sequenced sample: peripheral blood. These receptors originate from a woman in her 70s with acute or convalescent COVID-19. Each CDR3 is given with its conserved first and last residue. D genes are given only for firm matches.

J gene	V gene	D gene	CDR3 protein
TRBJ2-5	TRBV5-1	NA	CASSLPSVFQETQYF
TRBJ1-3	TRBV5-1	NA	CASSQGSTSGNTIYF
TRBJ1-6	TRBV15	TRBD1	CATSSRQGAKNPPLHF
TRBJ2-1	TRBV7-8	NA	CAGRRIPSITSSYNEQFF
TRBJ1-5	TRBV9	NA	CASSLGRQLNQPQHF
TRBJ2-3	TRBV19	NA	CASSDRSKTDTQYF
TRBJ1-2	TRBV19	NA	CASSIVGGTIYGYTF
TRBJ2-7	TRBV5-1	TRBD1	CASSTLGTGNANEQYF
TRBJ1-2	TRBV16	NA	CASSQRRYNGYTF
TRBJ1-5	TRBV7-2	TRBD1	CASSRTGQGGQPQHF
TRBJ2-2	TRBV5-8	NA	CASSQSNTGELFF
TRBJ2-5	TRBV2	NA	CASSEWWQEETQYF
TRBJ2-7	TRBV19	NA	CASSNYYEQYF
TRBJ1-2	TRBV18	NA	CASSPMTVNYGYTF
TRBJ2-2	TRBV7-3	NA	CASSRTGSTGELFF
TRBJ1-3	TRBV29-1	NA	CSVSFGNTIYF
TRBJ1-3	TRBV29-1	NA	CSVAGVGNTIYF
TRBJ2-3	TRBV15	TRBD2	CATSRAAGTSQDTQYF
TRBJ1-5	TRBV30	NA	CAWSKAGQSMSQPQHF
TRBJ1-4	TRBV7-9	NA	CASSPLNWRENEKLFF
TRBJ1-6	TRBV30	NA	CAWSGGMTAYNSPLHF
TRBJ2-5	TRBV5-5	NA	CASSSASTGRRETQYF
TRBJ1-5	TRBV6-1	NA	CASSERWGDGWPQHF
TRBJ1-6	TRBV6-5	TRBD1	CASKTGGRSPLHF
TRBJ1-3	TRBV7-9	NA	CASSPTRDTIYF
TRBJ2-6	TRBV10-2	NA	CASSQGPSSGANVLTF
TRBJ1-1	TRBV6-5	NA	CASSSLLPNTEAFF
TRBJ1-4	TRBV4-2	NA	CASSQDHSRVSRGEKLFF
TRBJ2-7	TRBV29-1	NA	CSVAQADEQYF
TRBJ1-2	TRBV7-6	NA	CASSLEGQGGFYGYTF
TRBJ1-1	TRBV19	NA	CASSIVGTRTEAFF
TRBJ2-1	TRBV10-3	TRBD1	CAIRETGDYNEQFF
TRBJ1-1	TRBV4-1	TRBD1	CASSPGQGARTEAFF
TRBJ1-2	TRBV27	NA	CASSFSGNYGYTF
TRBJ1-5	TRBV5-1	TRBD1	CASSLDGQAQPQHF
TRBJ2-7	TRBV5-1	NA	CASSRGTAALYEQYF
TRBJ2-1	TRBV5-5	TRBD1	CASSLGTGGGNEQFF
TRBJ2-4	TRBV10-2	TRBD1	CASSGGTDITHLAKNIQYF
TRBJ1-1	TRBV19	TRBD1	CASSRRTGLNTEAFF
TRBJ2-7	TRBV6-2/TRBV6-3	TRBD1	CASSFIPEWTGSYEQYF
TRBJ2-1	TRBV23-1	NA	CASSQGAGRPYNEQFF
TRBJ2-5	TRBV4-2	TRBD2	CASSQELAGGAYQETQYF
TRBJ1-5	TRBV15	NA	CATSRDDTSNQPQHF
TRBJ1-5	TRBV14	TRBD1	CASSMTGSQPQHF
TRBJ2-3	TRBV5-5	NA	CASSFYERGTDTQYF
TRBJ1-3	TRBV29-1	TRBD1	CSVLTGGLSGNTIYF
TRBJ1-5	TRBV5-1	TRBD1	CASSQGESNQPQHF
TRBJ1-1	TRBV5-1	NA	CASSLTQVMNTEAFF